Sequencing of this T cell receptor beta chain was carried out in a study of identical twins. Findings and caveats of the study: Twins shared out-of-frame alpha sequences with excess low generation probability.

As for this clonotype: Antigen unknown.

TCRdb reanalysed the 5' RACE reads using MiXCR and keeps one entry per CDR3 protein. The sample has under 800,000 distinct CDR3 sequences; approximately 22% are singletons. The CDR3 loop spans 14 amino acids. CDR1 and CDR2 from the germline V gene are SGHTA and FQGNSA. Trimming cost V 3 bases and J 7 bases, with 15 bases left between them. These data also formed part of another study, on T cells expressing NK-cell markers.

The chain uses TRBV7-2 and TRBJ2-5, with D uncertain. Material for sequencing was PBMCs. This TCR came from a woman aged 18-29 years in good health. In nucleotides, the CDR3 is TGTGCCAGCAGCTTGAACGGGCCAAACGGGACCCAGTACTTC. Encoded protein: CASSLNGPNGTQYF.